The 25 T cell receptor beta chains below come from one sample, sequenced in a study of cytomegalovirus exposure and HLA in healthy donors. Primers for the PCR totalled 60 Vbeta and 13 Jbeta. Data came from immunoSEQ multiplex PCR; TCRdb stores just in-frame clones and leaves some out. The sample yields approximately 89,000 clones, around four fifths seen once. The sequencing sample was made of PBMCs. Every receptor here comes from a man younger than 45 in good health and CMV-seropositive.

The sample holds one count of this clone. The chain couples TRBV9 to TRBJ2-1; 7 bases are shared with TRBD1. CDR1 is SGDLS and CDR2 is YYNGEE in the germline V gene. Unmatched junction bases numbered 8, after V lost 4 bases and J lost 4 bases. This CDR3 contains 15 residues. The CDR3 spells CASSPRDRTYNEQFF. In nucleotides, the CDR3 is TGTGCCAGCAGCCCCCGGGACAGAACGTACAATGAGCAGTTCTTC.

The chain is built from TRBV5-1 and TRBJ2-5; 7 bases fit TRBD1. The ends lost 4 bases at V and 11 bases at J; junction bases unmatched: 14. Germline CDR1 SGHRS, CDR2 YFSETQ. The CDR3 has 14 amino acids. Here the CDR3 reads CASSQGQWVGEQYF. The CDR3 DNA follows: TGCGCCAGCAGCCAGGGACAGTGGGTGGGGGAGCAGTACTTC.

In this sample, this clone turned up a few times. The chain has TRBV5-1 and TRBJ1-4; 9 bases are shared with TRBD1. V trimming: 5 bases; J trimming: 10 bases; junction bases outside the gene matches: 9. The CDR3 length is 14 residues. Germline V gene data show CDR1 as SGHRS and CDR2 as YFSETQ. The chain's CDR3 is CASREGQGTGKLFF. In nucleotides, the CDR3 is TGCGCCAGCAGGGAGGGACAGGGTACCGGAAAACTGTTTTTT.

The rearrangement uses TRBV19 and TRBJ1-4; 7 nucleotides match TRBD1. This CDR3 contains 13 residues. With V trimmed by 6 bases and J by 7 bases, 5 bases remained unmatched. Germline lookup yields CDR1 LNHDA and CDR2 SQIVND (reference sequence). The CDR3 nucleotides are TGTGCCAGTAGAAGGGGGCTCGGTGAAAAACTGTTTTTT. Translated, it gives CASRRGLGEKLFF.

About this clone: Additional DNA sequences in this sample encode the identical CDR3. J is TRBJ2-5 and V is TRBV6-1, with D perhaps TRBD1 (5 bases). There are 15 residues in the CDR3. V gave up 3 bases and J gave up 2 bases, with 13 bases separating them. The germline V gene has CDR1 MNHNS and CDR2 SASEGT. The CDR3 bases are TGTGCCAGCAGTGAGGTTCAGGGAACGCAAGAGACCCAGTACTTC. Protein sequence: CASSEVQGTQETQYF.

This clone has a handful of counts. This rearrangement joins TRBV19 to TRBJ1-5; D might be TRBD1 (6 bases). V was trimmed by 5 bases and J by 4 bases, leaving 27 bases between them. The CDR3 is made up of 19 amino acids. The V gene's germline CDR1 is LNHDA and CDR2 SQIVND (reference sequence). DNA of the CDR3: TGTGCCAGTAGTGAAGAAAGGACAGACCAGATAAGAGTTAATCAGCCCCAGCATTTT. Amino acids: CASSEERTDQIRVNQPQHF.

The J gene is TRBJ2-3, the V gene TRBV6-1; 9 bases align to TRBD1. The V gene end was trimmed by 10 bases and the J gene end by 2 bases; junction bases not matched to a gene: 4. This CDR3 spans 13 amino acids. Germline-derived CDR1 and CDR2 are MNHNS and SASEGT. CDR3 nucleotide sequence: TGTGCCAACCGGGACAGGGACACAGATACGCAGTATTTT. Protein: CANRDRDTDTQYF.

This rearrangement joins TRBV19 to TRBJ2-4; 8 bases are a match to TRBD1. Germline trimming cut 4 bases from V and 4 bases from J; bases unmatched to any gene: 3. The CDR3 consists of 14 residues. CDR1 is LNHDA, CDR2 SQIVND, per germline (reference sequence). CDR3 amino acids: CASSSRTGKNIQYF. Here the CDR3 DNA reads TGTGCCAGTAGTAGCCGGACAGGGAAAAACATTCAGTACTTC.

A remark on this clone: The sample carries other DNA sequences with the same CDR3. V usage is TRBV18 and J usage is TRBJ2-5; 11 bases are shared with TRBD2. This CDR3 contains 15 residues. From germline, CDR1 is KGHSH and CDR2 LQKENI. V lost 0 bases and J lost 3; bases outside the gene matches: 0. The CDR3 reads CASSPPGLAEETQYF. The CDR3 bases are TGTGCCAGCTCACCACCGGGACTAGCGGAAGAGACCCAGTACTTC.

This chain uses TRBV7-2 with TRBJ1-2; D is uncertain. The CDR3 is 12 residues long. The germline V and J ends were trimmed by 3 bases and 6 bases, with 8 bases remaining between them. The V gene's germline CDR1 is SGHTA and CDR2 FQGNSA. The CDR3 reads CASSFVDNGYTF. In DNA, the CDR3 is TGTGCCAGCAGCTTTGTAGATAATGGCTACACCTTC.

Points on this clone: Other DNA sequences in the sample encode the same CDR3. The chain combines TRBV30 with TRBJ1-3; D is possibly TRBD1 (5 bases). Germline V lookup: CDR1 GTSNPN, CDR2 SVGIG (reference sequence). The CDR3 spans 13 residues. Trimming took off 2 bases at V and 1 base at J, with 6 bases between the two ends. DNA of the CDR3: TGTGCCTGGAGTAGGGGTTCTGGAAACACCATATATTTT. This encodes CAWSRGSGNTIYF.

This clone was seen only a few times. The J gene is TRBJ1-5, the V gene TRBV19, with TRBD1 matching 9 bases. Germline values: CDR1 LNHDA, CDR2 SQIVND (reference sequence). The J segment lost 1 base and the V segment lost 3 bases, leaving 7 bases of the junction unmatched. There are 17 residues in the CDR3. This CDR3 is CASSMGTGSLSNQPQHF. The CDR3 DNA reads TGTGCCAGTAGTATGGGGACAGGGTCATTGAGCAATCAGCCCCAGCATTTT.

This clone was seen once. This CDR3 is CASSLALRTGGGGYTF. As DNA, the CDR3 is TGTGCCAGCAGCTTGGCCCTACGGACAGGGGGTGGTGGCTACACCTTC. This sequence joins TRBV11-2 and TRBJ1-2; 10 nucleotides agree with TRBD1. Trimming cost V 3 bases and J 7 bases; bases outside gene matches: 11. The germline V gene encodes CDR1 SGHAT and CDR2 FQNNGV. This CDR3 is 16 amino acids long.

The genes are TRBV6-5 and TRBJ1-2; 8 bases are a match to TRBD1. Germline loops: CDR1 MNHEY, CDR2 SVGAGI. V was clipped by 5 bases and J by 7 bases; unmatched bases: 6. The CDR3 runs 13 residues. CDR3 in amino acids: CASSAVQGAGYTF. CDR3 nucleotides: TGTGCCAGCAGTGCGGTCCAGGGGGCTGGCTACACCTTC.

J is TRBJ2-3 and V is TRBV15, with 8 positions matching TRBD2. The germline V gene encodes CDR1 LNHNV and CDR2 YYDKDF (reference sequence). The trim removed 6 bases at V and 3 bases at J, leaving 11 bases unmatched. The CDR3 length is 16 residues. Here the CDR3 reads CATRGDAGGGTDTQYF. CDR3 DNA sequence: TGTGCCACCAGAGGGGACGCGGGGGGCGGGACAGATACGCAGTATTTT.

The genes are TRBV28 and TRBJ2-7, with 8 bases matching TRBD1. Germline V gives CDR1 MDHEN, CDR2 SYDVKM. The length of the CDR3 is 18 residues. The DNA of the CDR3 is TGTGCTAGCGAAAAATTTGTTCTTCGGGACAGGAAAACCTACGAGCAGTACTTC. It translates to CASEKFVLRDRKTYEQYF. The full variable domain, rest sourced from reference TRBV28 and TRBJ2-7, is DVKVTQSSRYLVKRTGEKVFLECVQDMDHENMFWYRQDPGLGLRLIYFSYDVKMKEKGDIPEGYSVSREKKERFSLILESASTNQTSMYLCASEKFVLRDRKTYEQYFGPGTRLTVT.

This clone has only a few counts. The chain is built from TRBV6-5 and TRBJ1-2, with no clear D. V gave up 6 bases and J gave up 4 bases, with 18 bases separating them. Germline V CDR1 and CDR2: MNHEY, SVGAGI. The CDR3 spans 15 residues. This CDR3 reads CASSAEKIPSYGYTF. CDR3 nucleotides: TGTGCCAGCAGCGCAGAAAAAATTCCCTCCTATGGCTACACCTTC.

J is TRBJ2-2 and V is TRBV10-3, with a possible D match to TRBD1 (6 bases). CDR1 is ENHRY, CDR2 SYGVKD, per germline. V shed 7 bases and J shed 0 bases, with 12 bases lying between them. The CDR3 sequence is 15 residues long. The CDR3 coding sequence is TGTGCCATCAAACCGGACAGCGCGAACACCGGGGAGCTGTTTTTT. Amino acid sequence: CAIKPDSANTGELFF.

The chain couples TRBV11-2 to TRBJ2-7; D is unresolved. Germline V gene data show CDR1 as SGHAT and CDR2 as FQNNGV. V was clipped by 0 bases and J by 0 bases, with 9 bases between them. CDR3 length: 15 amino acids. This chain's CDR3 is CASSLEVLSSYEQYF. The DNA of the CDR3 is TGTGCCAGCAGCTTAGAGGTTCTCAGCTCCTACGAGCAGTACTTC.

The chain has TRBV4-2 and TRBJ2-7, with 8 bases aligning to TRBD2. This CDR3 spans 16 amino acids. From germline, CDR1 is LGHNA and CDR2 YNFKEQ. J lost 2 bases, V lost 4 bases, and 10 bases had no gene match. CDR3 in amino acids: CASSLARSGETYEQYF. The CDR3 coding sequence is TGTGCCAGCAGCCTTGCTCGTAGCGGGGAAACCTACGAGCAGTACTTC.

J is TRBJ2-3 and V is TRBV6-1; TRBD1 matches 10 bases. CDR1 and CDR2 from the germline V gene are MNHNS and SASEGT. Trimming cost V 7 bases and J 0 bases; bases outside gene matches: 4. The CDR3 contains 15 residues. The CDR3 sequence: CASKGQGLSTDTQYF. The CDR3 DNA sequence: TGTGCCAGCAAGGGACAGGGGCTAAGCACAGATACGCAGTATTTT.

The rearrangement links TRBV6-5 to TRBJ2-2; D may be TRBD2 (7 bases). The CDR3 is 16 residues long. Trimming stripped 2 bases from V and 6 bases from J, with 16 bases between. The germline gives CDR1 MNHEY, CDR2 SVGAGI. CDR3 in DNA: TGTGCCAGCAGTTACCTTGGGGGGGCGGGGTCCGGGGAGCTGTTTTTT. Its protein product is CASSYLGGAGSGELFF.

The chain is built from TRBV5-1 and TRBJ2-5; D might be TRBD1 (5 bases). Germline-derived CDR1 and CDR2 are SGHRS and YFSETQ. The V and J ends lost 2 bases and 5 bases respectively, with 13 bases between them. There are 14 residues in the CDR3. The CDR3 sequence is CASSFSRAGETQYF. The CDR3 region has the DNA TGCGCCAGCAGCTTCAGCAGGGCCGGCGAGACCCAGTACTTC.

The genes are TRBV15 and TRBJ2-1, with 8 positions matching TRBD1. J lost 7 bases, V lost 0 bases, and 8 bases had no gene match. From germline, CDR1 is LNHNV and CDR2 YYDKDF (reference sequence). CDR3 length equals 16 residues. The CDR3 is CATSRDSGTGRNEQFF. The CDR3 DNA sequence: TGTGCCACCAGCAGAGATTCCGGGACAGGCCGAAATGAGCAGTTCTTC.

V usage is TRBV7-8 and J usage is TRBJ2-2; TRBD2 agrees at 12 bases. J lost 5 bases, V lost 3 bases, and 10 bases had no gene match. Germline assignment: CDR1 SGHVS and CDR2 FQNEAQ. The CDR3 length is 18 residues. The CDR3 loop is CASSFFLAGGSETGELFF. Written as DNA, the CDR3 is TGTGCCAGCAGCTTCTTCCTAGCGGGGGGGAGTGAGACCGGGGAGCTGTTTTTT.